These T cell receptor beta chains were read from a single sample in a study of shared clonotypes between healthy human individuals. Assay used: immunoSEQ multiplex PCR; TCRdb lists only in-frame clones, some missing. The sample lists about 1 million clones, about 80% occurring once. The sequenced material came from memory CD4+ T cells sorted from blood. The source of these receptors is a man between 18 and 29 years old in good health. CDR3s include the opening cysteine and the closing phenylalanine or tryptophan. D genes are given only for firm matches. The size entry is marked missing in some rows and otherwise reads once, few, many or a size class.

CASSESGTGTWEQYF	TGTGCCAGCAGTGAGTCCGGGACAGGGACATGGGAGCAGTACTTC	TRBV25-1	TRBJ2-7	few	TRBD1
CASSPGTGVHGYTF	TGCGCCAGCAGCCCCGGGACAGGAGTTCATGGCTACACCTTC	TRBV4-1	TRBJ1-2	NA	TRBD1
CASSIVWNTGELFF	TGTGCCAGTAGTATAGTCTGGAACACCGGGGAGCTGTTTTTT	TRBV19	TRBJ2-2	few	NA
CASSWTGGAFF	TGTGCCAGCAGCTGGACGGGTGGGGCTTTCTTT	TRBV7-2	TRBJ1-1	NA	NA
CSAPLRWEQFF	TGCAGTGCGCCCCTACGGTGGGAGCAGTTCTTC	TRBV20-1	TRBJ2-1	NA	NA
CASSSTDTGANVLTF	TGTGCCAGCAGCTCGACGGATACTGGGGCCAACGTCCTGACTTTC	TRBV5-6	TRBJ2-6	NA	NA
CASSEGPSGANVLTF	TGTGCCAGCAGTGAAGGGCCCTCTGGGGCCAACGTCCTGACTTTC	TRBV6-1	TRBJ2-6	NA	NA
CASSLDLQKNSPLHF	TGTGCCAGCAGCTTAGACCTGCAGAAAAATTCACCCCTCCACTTT	TRBV11-2	TRBJ1-6	NA	NA
CASSEAFLVLSGDYGYTF	TGTGCCAGCAGTGAAGCGTTTTTAGTCCTTTCAGGGGACTATGGCTACACCTTC	TRBV6-1	TRBJ1-2	NA	NA
CSGGGSSSTDTQYF	TGCAGCGGAGGGGGGAGCTCAAGCACAGATACGCAGTATTTT	TRBV29-1	TRBJ2-3	NA	NA
CASSRQSWGGYTF	TGTGCCAGCAGCCGACAGTCCTGGGGGGGCTACACCTTC	TRBV7-2	TRBJ1-2	NA	NA
CASRRLDRGEANVLTF	TGTGCCAGCAGGAGACTCGATCGGGGGGAGGCCAACGTCCTGACTTTC	TRBV27	TRBJ2-6	NA	TRBD2
CASSYTQGSNSPLHF	TGTGCCAGCAGTTACACCCAGGGGTCGAATTCACCCCTCCACTTT	TRBV6-5	TRBJ1-6	NA	NA
CASSPGTGTGSPLHF	TGTGCCAGCAGTCCAGGGACAGGGACGGGATCACCCCTCCACTTT	TRBV28	TRBJ1-6	NA	TRBD1
CASSVGPGGAAETQYF	TGTGCCAGCAGCGTAGGTCCCGGGGGGGCCGCGGAGACCCAGTACTTC	TRBV9	TRBJ2-5	once	TRBD2
CASSQTGGSTYGYTF	TGTGCCAGCAGTCAAACAGGGGGCTCAACCTATGGCTACACCTTC	TRBV28	TRBJ1-2	NA	TRBD1
CASSVGSILTNEKLFF	TGTGCCAGCAGCGTAGGGTCGATTCTAACTAATGAAAAACTGTTTTTT	TRBV9	TRBJ1-4	NA	NA
CASSDPSTGELFF	TGTGCCAGCAGTGACCCGAGCACCGGGGAGCTGTTTTTT	TRBV6-1	TRBJ2-2	few	NA
CASSFKKGVITYEQYF	TGTGCCAGCAGCTTTAAAAAAGGGGTGATCACCTACGAGCAGTACTTC	TRBV5-6	TRBJ2-7	NA	NA
CASSFGVGITNEKLFF	TGTGCCAGCAGCTTTGGTGTCGGAATAACTAATGAAAAACTGTTTTTT	TRBV7-9	TRBJ1-4	few	NA
CASSLGLAVRITGELFF	TGTGCTAGCAGCTTAGGACTAGCGGTCCGAATCACCGGGGAGCTGTTTTTT	TRBV7-7	TRBJ2-2	few	TRBD2
CASSIGGGFNQPQHF	TGTGCCAGTAGTATAGGAGGGGGTTTCAATCAGCCCCAGCATTTT	TRBV19	TRBJ1-5	few	NA
CASRGGFSQPQHF	TGTGCCAGCAGAGGGGGTTTCTCTCAGCCCCAGCATTTT	TRBV6-6	TRBJ1-5	NA	NA
CASSLSSATYEQYF	TGCGCCAGCAGCTTGTCTAGCGCGACGTACGAGCAGTACTTC	TRBV5-1	TRBJ2-7	NA	NA
CASSRRQVMNTEAFF	TGTGCCAGCAGTAGGAGACAGGTAATGAACACTGAAGCTTTCTTT	TRBV28	TRBJ1-1	NA	NA
CASSEVDNPGNTIYF	TGTGCCAGCAGTGAGGTGGACAACCCTGGAAACACCATATATTTT	TRBV6-1	TRBJ1-3	NA	NA
CSARDIAEAFF	TGCAGTGCTAGAGATATCGCTGAAGCTTTCTTT	TRBV20-1	TRBJ1-1	many	NA
CASSSQETQYF	TGTGCCAGCTCATCGCAAGAGACCCAGTACTTC	TRBV18	TRBJ2-5	NA	NA
CASSPGQGAHEQYF	TGTGCCAGCTCACCCGGGCAGGGGGCCCACGAGCAGTACTTC	TRBV18	TRBJ2-7	NA	TRBD1
CASSLGLAAYGYTF	TGTGCCAGCAGCTTAGGGCTTGCTGCTTATGGCTACACCTTC	TRBV11-2	TRBJ1-2	NA	NA
CASSQAMFEGLFLGDTQYF	TGCGCCAGCAGCCAAGCAATGTTTGAGGGACTATTCCTAGGAGATACGCAGTATTTT	TRBV4-3	TRBJ2-3	NA	TRBD2
CAWSKGSGSYEQYF	TGTGCCTGGAGTAAAGGGTCAGGCTCCTACGAGCAGTACTTC	TRBV30	TRBJ2-7	NA	NA
CASSLREDSPLHF	TGTGCCAGCAGTTTACGGGAGGATTCACCCCTCCACTTT	TRBV27	TRBJ1-6	NA	NA